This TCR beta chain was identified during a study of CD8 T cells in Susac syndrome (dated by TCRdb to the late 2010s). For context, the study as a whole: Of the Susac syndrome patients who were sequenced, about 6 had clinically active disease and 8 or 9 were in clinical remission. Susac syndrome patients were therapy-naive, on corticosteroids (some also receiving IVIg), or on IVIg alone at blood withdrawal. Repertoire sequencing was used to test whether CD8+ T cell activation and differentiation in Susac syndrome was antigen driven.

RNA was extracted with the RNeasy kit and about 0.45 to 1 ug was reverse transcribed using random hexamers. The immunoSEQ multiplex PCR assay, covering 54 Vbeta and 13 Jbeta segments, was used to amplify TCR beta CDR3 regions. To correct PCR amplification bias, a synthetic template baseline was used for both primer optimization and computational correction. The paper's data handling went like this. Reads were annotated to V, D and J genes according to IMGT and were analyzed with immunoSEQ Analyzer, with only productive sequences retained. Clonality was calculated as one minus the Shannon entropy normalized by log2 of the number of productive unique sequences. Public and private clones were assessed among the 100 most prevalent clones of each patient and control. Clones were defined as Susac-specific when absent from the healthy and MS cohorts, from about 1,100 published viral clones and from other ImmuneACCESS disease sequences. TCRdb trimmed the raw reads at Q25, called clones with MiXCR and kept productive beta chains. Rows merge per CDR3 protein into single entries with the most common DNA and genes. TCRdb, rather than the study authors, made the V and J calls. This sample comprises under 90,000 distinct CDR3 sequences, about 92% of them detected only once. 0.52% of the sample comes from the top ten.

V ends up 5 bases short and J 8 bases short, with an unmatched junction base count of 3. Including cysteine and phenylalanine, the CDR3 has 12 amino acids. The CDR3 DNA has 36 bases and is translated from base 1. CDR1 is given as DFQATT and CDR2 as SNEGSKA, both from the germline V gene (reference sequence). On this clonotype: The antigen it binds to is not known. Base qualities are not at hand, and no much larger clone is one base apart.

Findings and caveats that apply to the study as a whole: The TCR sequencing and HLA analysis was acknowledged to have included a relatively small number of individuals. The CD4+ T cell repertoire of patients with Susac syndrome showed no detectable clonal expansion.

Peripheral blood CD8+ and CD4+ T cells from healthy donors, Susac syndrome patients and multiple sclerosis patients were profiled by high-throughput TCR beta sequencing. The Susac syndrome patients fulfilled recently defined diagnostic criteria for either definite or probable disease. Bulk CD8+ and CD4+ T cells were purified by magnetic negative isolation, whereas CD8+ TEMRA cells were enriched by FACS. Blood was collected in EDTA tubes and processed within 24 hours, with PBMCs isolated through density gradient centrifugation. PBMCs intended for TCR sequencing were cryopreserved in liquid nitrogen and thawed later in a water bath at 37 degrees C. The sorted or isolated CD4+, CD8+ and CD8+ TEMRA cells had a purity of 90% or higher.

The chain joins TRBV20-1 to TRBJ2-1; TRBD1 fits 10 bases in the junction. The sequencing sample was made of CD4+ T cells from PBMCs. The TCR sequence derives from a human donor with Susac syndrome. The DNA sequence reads TGCAGTGCTCGGGACAGGGGCTATGAGCAGTTCTTC. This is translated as CSARDRGYEQFF.